This T cell receptor (beta chain) was retrieved from a study of T cell responses to AZD1222 COVID-19 vaccine. Generated by immunoSEQ multiplex PCR, the TCRdb table keeps only in-frame clones and is missing some. The sample lists roughly 140,000 clones, 90% seen once, with around 1.5% in the top ten. Comments on this clone: Other DNA sequences in this specimen translate into the identical CDR3.

The V end was cut by 3 bases, the J end by 1 base, with 6 bases between. There are 13 residues in the CDR3. This clonotype was obtained from an adult who received the AZD1222 COVID-19 vaccine. Material: peripheral blood, obtained 28 days after the second AZD1222 dose. The chain combines TRBV12-3 or TRBV12-4 with TRBJ1-1; D not resolved. As DNA, the CDR3 is TGTGCCAGCAGTTTTGGTCAGAACACTGAAGCTTTCTTT. Its protein is CASSFGQNTEAFF.